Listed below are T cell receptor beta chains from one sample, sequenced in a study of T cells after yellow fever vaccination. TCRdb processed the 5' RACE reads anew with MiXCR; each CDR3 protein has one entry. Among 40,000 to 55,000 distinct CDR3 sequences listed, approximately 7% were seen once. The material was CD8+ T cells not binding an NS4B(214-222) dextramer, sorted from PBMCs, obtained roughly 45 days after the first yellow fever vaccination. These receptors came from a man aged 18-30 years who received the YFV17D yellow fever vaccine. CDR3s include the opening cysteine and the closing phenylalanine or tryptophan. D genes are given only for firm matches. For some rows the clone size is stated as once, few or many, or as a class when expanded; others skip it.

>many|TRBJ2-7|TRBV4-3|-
CASSLRQTTLGSYEQYF
TGCGCCAGCAGCCTACGCCAGACAACCCTGGGCTCCTACGAGCAGTACTTC
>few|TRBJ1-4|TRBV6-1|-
CASSEAPGPEKLFF
TGTGCCAGCAGTGAAGCTCCAGGGCCTGAAAAACTGTTTTTT
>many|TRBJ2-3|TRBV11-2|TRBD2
CASSLIASGELTDTQYF
TGTGCCAGCAGCTTAATTGCTAGCGGGGAACTGACAGATACGCAGTATTTT
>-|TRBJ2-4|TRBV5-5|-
CASSFQWGADLAKNIQYF
TGTGCCAGCAGCTTTCAATGGGGAGCGGACCTAGCCAAAAACATTCAGTACTTC
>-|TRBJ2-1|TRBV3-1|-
CANPNVDCSYNEQFF
TGTGCCAACCCCAACGTTGACTGTTCCTACAATGAGCAGTTCTTC
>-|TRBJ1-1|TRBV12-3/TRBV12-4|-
CASSFRGSSAEAFF
TGTGCCAGCAGTTTTAGGGGGAGTTCGGCTGAAGCTTTCTTT
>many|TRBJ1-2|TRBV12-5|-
CASGLGFRGFTF
TGTGCTAGTGGTTTGGGTTTCAGGGGCTTCACCTTC
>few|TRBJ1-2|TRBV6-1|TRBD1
CASSSRNDRVNYGYTF
TGTGCCAGCAGCTCACGAAACGACAGGGTTAATTATGGCTACACCTTC
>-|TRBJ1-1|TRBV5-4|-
CASRLGGTEAFF
TGTGCCAGCAGGCTCGGGGGCACTGAAGCTTTCTTT
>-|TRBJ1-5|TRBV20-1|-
CSARSFGGGSNQPQHF
TGCAGTGCTAGAAGCTTCGGGGGGGGCAGCAATCAGCCCCAGCATTTT
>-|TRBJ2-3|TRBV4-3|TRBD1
CASSMTRDRLWDTQYF
TGCGCCAGCAGCATGACCCGGGACAGACTTTGGGATACGCAGTATTTT
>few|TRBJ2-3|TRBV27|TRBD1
CASSPTGQYTQYF
TGTGCCAGCAGCCCGACAGGGCAATATACGCAGTATTTT
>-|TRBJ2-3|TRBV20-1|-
CSARDVESGTDTQYF
TGCAGTGCTAGAGATGTTGAGTCTGGCACAGATACGCAGTATTTT
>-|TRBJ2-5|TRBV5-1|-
CASSLGWTREETQYF
TGCGCCAGCAGCTTGGGTTGGACTCGCGAAGAGACCCAGTACTTC
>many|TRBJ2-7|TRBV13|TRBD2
CASSLGLAKKYEQYF
TGTGCCAGCAGCCTGGGACTAGCGAAGAAATACGAGCAGTACTTC
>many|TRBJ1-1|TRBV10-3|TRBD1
CAISESGTGLNTEAFF
TGTGCCATCAGTGAGTCGGGGACAGGCTTGAACACTGAAGCTTTCTTT
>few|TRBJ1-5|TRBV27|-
CASSSDPNQPQHF
TGTGCCAGCAGTTCTGACCCGAATCAGCCCCAGCATTTT
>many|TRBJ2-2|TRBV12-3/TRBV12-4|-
CASGETHANTGELFF
TGTGCCAGCGGGGAGACCCACGCGAACACCGGGGAGCTGTTTTTT
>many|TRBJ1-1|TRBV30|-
CALEGMNTEAFF
TGTGCCTTAGAGGGAATGAACACTGAAGCTTTCTTT
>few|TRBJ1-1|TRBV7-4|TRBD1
CASSLVGQGQGTLNTEAFF
TGTGCCAGCAGCTTAGTCGGACAGGGACAGGGGACCTTGAACACTGAAGCTTTCTTT
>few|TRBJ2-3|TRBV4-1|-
CASRPLGAGGGDTQYF
TGCGCCAGCAGGCCACTGGGAGCAGGGGGAGGAGATACGCAGTATTTT
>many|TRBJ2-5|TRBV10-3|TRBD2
CAISESRLAGSQETQYF
TGTGCCATCAGTGAGTCCCGACTAGCGGGGAGCCAAGAGACCCAGTACTTC
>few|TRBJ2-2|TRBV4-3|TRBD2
CASSQGLAGTNTGELFF
TGCGCCAGCAGCCAGGGACTAGCGGGTACGAACACCGGGGAGCTGTTTTTT
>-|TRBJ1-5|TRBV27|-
CASSLTDSNRPQHF
TGTGCCAGCAGTTTAACGGACAGTAACCGGCCCCAGCATTTT
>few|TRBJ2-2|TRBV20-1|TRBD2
CSANRAGGPDGELFF
TGCAGTGCAAACCGAGCGGGGGGGCCTGACGGGGAGCTGTTTTTT
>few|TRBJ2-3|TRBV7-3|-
CASSPRRSASTDTQYF
TGTGCCAGCAGTCCGAGGCGCAGCGCTAGCACAGATACGCAGTATTTT
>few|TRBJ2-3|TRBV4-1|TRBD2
CASSPRLAGAQILTDTQYF
TGCGCCAGCAGCCCCCGACTAGCGGGGGCCCAGATTCTCACAGATACGCAGTATTTT
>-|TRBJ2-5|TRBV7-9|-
CASSARTDQETQYF
TGTGCCAGCAGCGCCAGGACAGACCAAGAGACCCAGTACTTC
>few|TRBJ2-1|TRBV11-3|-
CASSLVRGALLKLTYNEQFF
TGTGCCAGCAGCTTAGTTCGCGGGGCCCTCCTAAAATTAACCTACAATGAGCAGTTCTTC
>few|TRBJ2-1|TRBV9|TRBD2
CASSADPGLAGTNEQFF
TGTGCCAGCAGCGCGGACCCGGGACTAGCGGGGACCAATGAGCAGTTCTTC
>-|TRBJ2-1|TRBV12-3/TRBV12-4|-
CASSFRFPYNEQFF
TGTGCCAGCAGTTTCCGGTTCCCTTACAATGAGCAGTTCTTC
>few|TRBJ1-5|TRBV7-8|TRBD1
CASNPGWDRDYSNQPQHF
TGTGCCAGCAACCCAGGTTGGGACAGGGATTATAGCAATCAGCCCCAGCATTTT
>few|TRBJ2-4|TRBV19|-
CASKVAGGLSGGPKNIQYF
TGTGCCAGTAAGGTGGCAGGGGGTCTGTCGGGGGGACCTAAAAACATTCAGTACTTC
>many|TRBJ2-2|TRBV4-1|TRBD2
CASRGSGGLGGELFF
TGCGCCAGCAGAGGTAGCGGGGGGCTTGGCGGGGAGCTGTTTTTT
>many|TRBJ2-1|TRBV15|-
CATSRGRGNEQFF
TGTGCCACCAGCAGGGGCCGGGGGAATGAGCAGTTCTTC
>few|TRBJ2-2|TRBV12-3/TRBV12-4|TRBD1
CASSPRQGATTNTGELFF
TGTGCCAGCAGTCCACGACAGGGGGCAACTACGAACACCGGGGAGCTGTTTTTT
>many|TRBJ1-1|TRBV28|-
CASGDAGARHEAFF
TGTGCCAGCGGCGACGCGGGGGCCCGTCATGAAGCTTTCTTT
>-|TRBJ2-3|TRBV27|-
CASSWGTNTDTQYF
TGTGCCAGCAGTTGGGGGACCAACACAGATACGCAGTATTTT
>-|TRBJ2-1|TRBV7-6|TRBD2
CASSLASGGLNEQFF
TGTGCCAGCAGCCTAGCTAGCGGGGGGCTCAATGAGCAGTTCTTC
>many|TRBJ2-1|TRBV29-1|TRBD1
CSVEETGVGNEQFF
TGCAGCGTTGAAGAGACAGGGGTTGGTAATGAGCAGTTCTTC
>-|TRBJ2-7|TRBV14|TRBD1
CASSQRNQGVMTYEQYF
TGTGCCAGCAGCCAGAGGAACCAGGGGGTCATGACCTACGAGCAGTACTTC
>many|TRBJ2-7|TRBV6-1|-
CASSEAESYEQYF
TGTGCCAGCAGTGAAGCTGAATCATACGAGCAGTACTTC
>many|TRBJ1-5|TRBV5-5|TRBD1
CASSRGTGVNQPQHF
TGTGCCAGCAGCCGAGGGACAGGGGTCAATCAGCCCCAGCATTTT
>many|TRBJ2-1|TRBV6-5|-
CASSYIQGVNNEQFF
TGTGCCAGCAGTTACATACAAGGAGTTAACAATGAGCAGTTCTTC
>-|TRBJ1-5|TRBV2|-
CTICLVAGNTILRDQPQHF
TGTACCATCTGTTTAGTAGCGGGGAATACGATACTACGGGATCAGCCCCAGCATTTT
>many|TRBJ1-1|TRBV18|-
CASSPGYRGSLNTEAFF
TGTGCCAGCTCACCAGGCTACCGGGGCAGCCTAAACACTGAAGCTTTCTTT
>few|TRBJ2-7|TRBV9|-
CASSVGGAGEQYF
TGTGCCAGCAGCGTAGGGGGGGCTGGCGAGCAGTACTTC
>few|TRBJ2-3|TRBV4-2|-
CASSGTFSTDTQYF
TGTGCCAGCAGCGGGACTTTTAGCACAGATACGCAGTATTTT
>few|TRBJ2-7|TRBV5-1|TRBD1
CASRHRGLGSYEQYF
TGCGCCAGCAGACACAGGGGGTTGGGCTCCTACGAGCAGTACTTC
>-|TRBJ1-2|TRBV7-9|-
CASSFLSSAVLDGYTF
TGTGCCAGCAGCTTTCTCAGCTCAGCCGTCCTGGATGGCTACACCTTC
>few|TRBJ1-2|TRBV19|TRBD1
CASGPGGTYGYTF
TGTGCCAGTGGACCAGGGGGGACCTATGGCTACACCTTC
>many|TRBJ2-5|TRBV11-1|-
CASSSLDYQETQYF
TGTGCCAGCAGCTCCCTGGACTATCAAGAGACCCAGTACTTC
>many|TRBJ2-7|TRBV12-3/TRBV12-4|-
CASSLGTSYYEQYF
TGTGCCAGCAGTTTGGGGACATCCTACTACGAGCAGTACTTC
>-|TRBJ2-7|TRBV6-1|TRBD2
CASSPPLAGIYEKYF
TGTGCCAGCAGTCCACCACTAGCGGGGATCTACGAGAAGTACTTC